Presented here are 22 T cell receptor beta chains from one specimen sequenced in a study of cytomegalovirus exposure and HLA in healthy donors. The PCR made use of 60 Vbeta and 13 Jbeta primers. TCRdb's copy holds only in-frame clones and misses some; the assay was immunoSEQ multiplex PCR. Found here are roughly 110,000 clones, about 80% of them singletons; the top ten hold 7.8%. Input material: PBMCs. The receptor set was obtained from a man aged 30 to 45 in good health and CMV-seronegative.

The chain has TRBV29-1 and TRBJ2-7; TRBD1 matches at 7 bases. CDR1 SQVTM and CDR2 ANQGSEA come from the germline V gene. This CDR3 contains 13 residues. The V segment lost 3 bases and the J segment 5 bases; nucleotides outside the gene matches: 7. DNA of the CDR3: TGCAGCGTTGATGCAGGGGGTGGGGACGAGCAGTACTTC. It translates to CSVDAGGGDEQYF.

V gene TRBV21-1 combines with J gene TRBJ2-7; the table calls TRBD2, which could not be checked here. TRBV21-1 is a pseudogene segment. The CDR3 contains 18 residues. The DNA of the CDR3 is TGTGCCAGCAGCCTGGGGGGATACGGACTAGCGGGAGTAGACGAGCAGTACTTC. Protein: CASSLGGYGLAGVDEQYF.

The chain carries TRBV5-1 and TRBJ2-2; the match to TRBD2 covers 9 bases. The germline V gene encodes CDR1 SGHRS and CDR2 YFSETQ. V was pared by 5 bases and J by 2 bases, with 4 bases of the junction left unmatched. The CDR3 contains 15 residues. CDR3 in amino acids: CASRASGINTGELFF. The DNA of the CDR3 is TGCGCCAGCAGGGCTAGCGGGATAAACACCGGGGAGCTGTTTTTT.

The rearrangement links TRBV7-7 to TRBJ2-3; 10 nucleotides agree with TRBD1. This CDR3 is 15 amino acids long. J lost 4 bases, V lost 1 base, and 2 bases had no gene match. Per the germline V gene, CDR1 is SSHAT and CDR2 is FNYEAQ (reference sequence). The CDR3 is CASSLGGQGSDTQYF. The CDR3 DNA sequence: TGTGCCAGCAGCTTAGGGGGACAGGGGTCAGATACGCAGTATTTT.

This chain uses TRBV9 with TRBJ2-5; weak D call: TRBD2 (6 bases). Germline values: CDR1 SGDLS, CDR2 YYNGEE. This CDR3 region has 14 residues. Trimming shortened V by 1 base and J by 0 bases, and 7 bases separated the two germline ends. The CDR3: CASSVWGDQETQYF. In DNA, the CDR3 is TGTGCCAGCAGCGTATGGGGGGACCAAGAGACCCAGTACTTC.

CDR3 bases: TGTGCCAGCAGCGCCGCCGGGACAGGGGCGGCCGGGGAGCTGTTTTTT. As protein: CASSAAGTGAAGELFF. This sequence joins TRBV9 and TRBJ2-2, with 10 bases matching TRBD1. CDR3 length: 16 residues. Germline V gene data show CDR1 as SGDLS and CDR2 as YYNGEE. With 3 bases clipped from V and 6 bases from J, the junction kept 8 bases outside the gene matches.

This chain connects TRBV2 to TRBJ1-5; D is perhaps TRBD1 (6 bases). CDR1 SNHLY and CDR2 FYNNEI come from the germline V gene. Trimming left V 5 bases short and J 4 bases short, with 12 bases between. The CDR3 loop spans 14 amino acids. CDR3 region: CASSWTDPNQPQHF. DNA of the CDR3: TGTGCCAGCAGTTGGACAGACCCTAATCAGCCCCAGCATTTT.

Only a few counts were recorded for this clone. This rearrangement joins TRBV2 to TRBJ2-1; TRBD2 matches at 9 bases. J was trimmed by 10 bases and V by 9 bases; bases with no gene match: 16. This CDR3 contains 15 residues. The V gene's germline CDR1 is SNHLY and CDR2 FYNNEI. The chain's CDR3 is CASKGEAGGPREQFF. The DNA of the CDR3 is TGTGCCAGTAAGGGGGAAGCGGGGGGCCCCCGAGAGCAGTTCTTC.

The gene calls are TRBV7-3 and TRBJ2-2; TRBD1 aligns across 9 bases. The V and J ends lost 1 base and 1 base, in that order; junction bases with no gene match: 4. This CDR3 has 17 residues. The germline CDR1 and CDR2 sequences are SGHTA and FQGTGA. The CDR3 nucleotides are TGTGCCAGCAGCTTAAGCTCGGACAGGGGGAACACCGGGGAGCTGTTTTTT. Its protein product is CASSLSSDRGNTGELFF.

The table lists this clone with a few counts. This sequence joins TRBV19 and TRBJ2-4; TRBD1 matches 12 bases. With 2 bases clipped from V and 5 bases from J, the junction kept 4 bases outside the gene matches. Germline CDR1 LNHDA, CDR2 SQIVND (reference sequence). There are 16 residues in the CDR3. As DNA, the CDR3 is TGTGCCAGTAGTATATATGGGACAGGGGGCGAAAACATTCAGTACTTC. Encoded protein: CASSIYGTGGENIQYF. Full variable domain (outside the CDR3, taken from reference TRBV19 and TRBJ2-4): DGGITQSPKYLFRKEGQNVTLSCEQNLNHDAMYWYRQDPGQGLRLIYYSQIVNDFQKGDIAEGYSVSREKKESFPLTVTSAQKNPTAFYLCASSIYGTGGENIQYFGAGTRLSVL.

This rearrangement joins TRBV27 to TRBJ2-7; TRBD1 agrees at 9 bases. Germline CDR1 and CDR2: MNHEY and SMNVEV (reference sequence). J gave up 5 bases and V 1 base, and 9 bases lay outside the gene matches. This CDR3 comprises 16 residues. The CDR3 region is CASSLWVGDRVHEQYF. The CDR3 coding sequence is TGTGCCAGCAGTTTATGGGTTGGGGACAGGGTCCACGAGCAGTACTTC.

This chain uses TRBV11-2 with TRBJ2-5; D is perhaps TRBD1 (7 bases). The CDR3 totals 16 residues. Germline V gene lookup returns CDR1 SGHAT and CDR2 FQNNGV. Trimming removed 3 bases at V and 1 base at J, with 15 bases between. In DNA form, the CDR3 reads TGTGCCAGCAGCTTTAGACTAGGGGGCCCCCAAGAGACCCAGTACTTC. This encodes CASSFRLGGPQETQYF. Using reference TRBV11-2 and TRBJ2-5 for the parts outside the CDR3, the full variable domain is EAGVAQSPRYKIIEKRQSVAFWCNPISGHATLYWYQQILGQGPKLLIQFQNNGVVDDSQLPKDRFSAERLKGVDSTLKIQPAKLEDSAVYLCASSFRLGGPQETQYFGPGTRLLVL.

The chain links TRBV11-3 to TRBJ1-2, with D uncertain. This CDR3 comprises 14 residues. Trimming shortened V by 0 bases and J by 4 bases, and 9 bases separated the two germline ends. Germline V gene lookup returns CDR1 SGHNT and CDR2 YENEEA. The CDR3 region is CASSLDTTGYGYTF. The CDR3 DNA reads as TGTGCCAGCAGCTTAGATACAACGGGCTATGGCTACACCTTC. Full variable domain (outside the CDR3, taken from reference TRBV11-3 and TRBJ1-2): EAGVVQSPRYKIIEKKQPVAFWCNPISGHNTLYWYLQNLGQGPELLIRYENEEAVDDSQLPKDRFSAERLKGVDSTLKIQPAELGDSAVYLCASSLDTTGYGYTFGSGTRLTVV.

The genes are TRBV30 and TRBJ1-6; 9 bases map to TRBD1. V lost 2 bases to trimming and J lost 9 bases; unmatched junction nucleotides: 8. Germline V gene lookup returns CDR1 GTSNPN and CDR2 SVGIG (reference sequence). CDR3 size: 15 residues. The CDR3, as DNA: TGTGCCTGGAGTCTCCGGGACAGGGATATTTCACCCCTCCACTTT. This encodes CAWSLRDRDISPLHF.

The J gene is TRBJ2-1, the V gene TRBV5-1, with TRBD2 matching over 16 bases. Germline V CDR1 and CDR2: SGHRS, YFSETQ. The CDR3 runs to 19 residues. The trim removed 4 bases at V and 1 base at J, leaving 8 bases unmatched. This CDR3 reads CASSTGLAGGPKSYNEQFF. The CDR3 DNA follows: TGCGCCAGCAGCACGGGACTAGCGGGAGGGCCCAAGTCCTACAATGAGCAGTTCTTC.

The chain uses TRBV19 and TRBJ1-5; D gene unclear. Trimming took 5 bases from V and 1 from J, leaving 15 bases between them. CDR1 is LNHDA, CDR2 SQIVND, per germline (reference sequence). This CDR3 spans 16 amino acids. CDR3 DNA sequence: TGTGCCAGTAGTTGGGGATCGGGAGGCAGCAATCAGCCCCAGCATTTT. This codes for CASSWGSGGSNQPQHF.

The gene calls are TRBV4-2 and TRBJ1-4; 7 positions agree with TRBD1. The V gene end was trimmed by 2 bases and the J gene end by 6 bases; junction bases not matched to a gene: 3. Germline V lookup: CDR1 LGHNA, CDR2 YNFKEQ. There are 14 residues in the CDR3. The CDR3 bases are TGTGCCAGCAGCCAAACCGGACAGGATGAAAAACTGTTTTTT. The encoded protein is CASSQTGQDEKLFF.

The chain recombines TRBV6-5 with TRBJ2-5, with D perhaps TRBD1 (6 bases). Trimming stripped 2 bases from V and 1 base from J, with 11 bases between. The CDR3 totals 15 residues. The germline V gene encodes CDR1 MNHEY and CDR2 SVGAGI. This CDR3 reads CASSYGVRGQETQYF. CDR3 DNA: TGTGCCAGCAGTTACGGGGTCAGGGGCCAAGAGACCCAGTACTTC.

The J gene is TRBJ2-4, the V gene TRBV27; TRBD2 matches at 7 bases. Trimming at V came to 6 bases and at J to 2 bases, leaving 10 bases not matched to a gene. The CDR3 spans 16 residues. The germline V gene encodes CDR1 MNHEY and CDR2 SMNVEV (reference sequence). The CDR3 DNA sequence: TGTGCCAGCAGCACAATGGGGGAGGGACCCAAAAACATTCAGTACTTC. Protein product: CASSTMGEGPKNIQYF.

The chain uses TRBV29-1 and TRBJ2-7; 8 nucleotides agree with TRBD2. V was clipped by 1 base and J by 5 bases; unmatched bases: 7. The germline CDR1 and CDR2 sequences are SQVTM and ANQGSEA. The CDR3 is 14 amino acids. The CDR3 region is CSVEGGREAHEQYF. CDR3 bases: TGCAGCGTTGAAGGTGGGCGGGAGGCCCACGAGCAGTACTTC.

V and J are TRBV27 and TRBJ1-4; D is possibly TRBD1 (6 bases). Germline V gene data show CDR1 as MNHEY and CDR2 as SMNVEV (reference sequence). The V gene lost 5 bases and the J gene lost 8 bases, with 15 bases spanning the gap. This CDR3 region has 14 residues. The CDR3 here is CASSPDEGGEKLFF. CDR3 nucleotide sequence: TGTGCCAGCAGTCCGGACGAGGGGGGGGAAAAACTGTTTTTT.

The count of this clone is one. This chain connects TRBV29-1 to TRBJ2-5; 10 bases agree with TRBD1. This CDR3 comprises 15 residues. The germline V gene encodes CDR1 SQVTM and CDR2 ANQGSEA. The V gene end was trimmed by 4 bases and the J gene end by 0 bases; junction bases not matched to a gene: 5. CDR3 in amino acids: CSVASGTGDQETQYF. In nucleotides, the CDR3 is TGCAGCGTTGCCTCCGGGACAGGGGACCAAGAGACCCAGTACTTC.